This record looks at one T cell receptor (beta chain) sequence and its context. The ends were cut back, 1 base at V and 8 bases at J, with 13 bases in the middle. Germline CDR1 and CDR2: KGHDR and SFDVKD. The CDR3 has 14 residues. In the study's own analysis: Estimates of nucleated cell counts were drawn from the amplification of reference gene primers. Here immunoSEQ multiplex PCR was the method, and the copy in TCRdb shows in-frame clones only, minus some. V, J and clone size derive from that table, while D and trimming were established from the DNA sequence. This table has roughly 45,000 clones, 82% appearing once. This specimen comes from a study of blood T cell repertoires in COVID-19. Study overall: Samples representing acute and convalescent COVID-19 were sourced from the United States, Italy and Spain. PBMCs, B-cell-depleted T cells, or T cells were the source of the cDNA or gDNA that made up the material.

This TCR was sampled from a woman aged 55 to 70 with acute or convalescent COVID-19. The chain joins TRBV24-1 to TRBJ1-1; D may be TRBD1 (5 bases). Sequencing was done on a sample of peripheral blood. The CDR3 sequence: CATSDFKSEGEAFF. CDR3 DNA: TGTGCCACCAGTGATTTTAAATCGGAGGGGGAAGCTTTCTTT.